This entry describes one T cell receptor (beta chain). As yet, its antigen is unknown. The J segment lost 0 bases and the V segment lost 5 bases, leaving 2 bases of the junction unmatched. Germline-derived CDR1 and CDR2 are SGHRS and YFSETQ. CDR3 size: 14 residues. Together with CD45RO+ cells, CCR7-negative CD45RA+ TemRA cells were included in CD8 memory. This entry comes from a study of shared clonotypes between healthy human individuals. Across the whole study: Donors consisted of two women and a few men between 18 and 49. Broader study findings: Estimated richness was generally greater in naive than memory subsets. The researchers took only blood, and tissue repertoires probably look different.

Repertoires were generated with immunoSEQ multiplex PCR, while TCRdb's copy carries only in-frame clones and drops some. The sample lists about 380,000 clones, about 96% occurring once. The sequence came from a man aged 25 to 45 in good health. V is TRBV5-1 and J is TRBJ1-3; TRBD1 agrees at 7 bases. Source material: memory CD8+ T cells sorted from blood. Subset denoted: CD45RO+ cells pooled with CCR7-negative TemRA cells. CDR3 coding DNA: TGCGCCAGCAGACAGGGGCTCTCTGGAAACACCATATATTTT. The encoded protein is CASRQGLSGNTIYF. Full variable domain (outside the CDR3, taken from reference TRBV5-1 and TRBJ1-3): KAGVTQTPRYLIKTRGQQVTLSCSPISGHRSVSWYQQTPGQGLQFLFEYFSETQRNKGNFPGRFSGRQFSNSRSEMNVSTLELGDSALYLCASRQGLSGNTIYFGEGSWLTVV.